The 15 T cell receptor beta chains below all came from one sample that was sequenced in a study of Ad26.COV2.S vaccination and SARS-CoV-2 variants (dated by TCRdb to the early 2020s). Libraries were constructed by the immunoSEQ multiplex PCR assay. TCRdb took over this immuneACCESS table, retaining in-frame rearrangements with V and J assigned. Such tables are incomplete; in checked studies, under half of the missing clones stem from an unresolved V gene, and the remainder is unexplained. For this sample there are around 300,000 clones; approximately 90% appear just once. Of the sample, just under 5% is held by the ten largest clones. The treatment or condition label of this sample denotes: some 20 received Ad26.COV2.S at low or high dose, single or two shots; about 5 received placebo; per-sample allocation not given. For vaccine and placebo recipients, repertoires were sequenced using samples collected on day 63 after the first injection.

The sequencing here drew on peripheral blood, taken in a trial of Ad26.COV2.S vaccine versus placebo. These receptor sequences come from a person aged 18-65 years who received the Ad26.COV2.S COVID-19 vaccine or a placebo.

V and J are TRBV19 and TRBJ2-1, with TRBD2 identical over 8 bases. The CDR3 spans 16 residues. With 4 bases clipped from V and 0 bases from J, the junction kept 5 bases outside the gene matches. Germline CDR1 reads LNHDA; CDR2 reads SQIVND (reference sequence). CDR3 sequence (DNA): TGTGCCAGTAGTAAATACAGCGGGAGCTCCTACAATGAGCAGTTCTTC. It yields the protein CASSKYSGSSYNEQFF.

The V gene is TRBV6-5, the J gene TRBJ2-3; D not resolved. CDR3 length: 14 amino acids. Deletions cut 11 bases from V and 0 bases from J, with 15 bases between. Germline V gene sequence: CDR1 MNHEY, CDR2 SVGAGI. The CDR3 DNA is TGTGCCGTCCTCAGAAGAACTAGCACAGATACGCAGTATTTT. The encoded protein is CAVLRRTSTDTQYF.

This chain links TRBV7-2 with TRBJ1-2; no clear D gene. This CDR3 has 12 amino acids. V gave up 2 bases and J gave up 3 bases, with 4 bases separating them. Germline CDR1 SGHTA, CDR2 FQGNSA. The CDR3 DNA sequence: TGTGCCAGCAGCTTAACAGACTATGGCTACACCTTC. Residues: CASSLTDYGYTF.

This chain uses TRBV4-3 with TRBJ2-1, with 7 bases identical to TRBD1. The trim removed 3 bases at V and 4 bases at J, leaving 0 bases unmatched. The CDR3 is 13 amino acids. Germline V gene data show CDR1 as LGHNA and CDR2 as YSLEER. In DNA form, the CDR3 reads TGCGCCAGCAGCCAGGGACAGTACAATGAGCAGTTCTTC. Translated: CASSQGQYNEQFF.

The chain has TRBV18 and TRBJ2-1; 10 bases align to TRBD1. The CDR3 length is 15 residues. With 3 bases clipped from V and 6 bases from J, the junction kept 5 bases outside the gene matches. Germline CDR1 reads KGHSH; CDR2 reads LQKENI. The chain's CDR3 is CASSPGTGELNEQFF. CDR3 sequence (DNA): TGTGCCAGCTCACCGGGGACAGGGGAGCTCAATGAGCAGTTCTTC.

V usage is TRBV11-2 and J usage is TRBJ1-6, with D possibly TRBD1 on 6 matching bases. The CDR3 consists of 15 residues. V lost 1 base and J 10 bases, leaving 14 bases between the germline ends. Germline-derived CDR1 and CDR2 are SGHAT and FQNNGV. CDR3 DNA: TGTGCCAGCAGCTTAGTGGGGGGGCGAGAATCACCCCTCCACTTT. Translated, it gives CASSLVGGRESPLHF.

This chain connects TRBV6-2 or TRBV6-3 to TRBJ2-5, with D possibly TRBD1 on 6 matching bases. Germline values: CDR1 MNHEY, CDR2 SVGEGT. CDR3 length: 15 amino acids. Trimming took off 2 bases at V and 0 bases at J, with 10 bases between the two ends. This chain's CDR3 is CASSYGGQYQETQYF. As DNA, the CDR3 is TGTGCCAGCAGTTACGGAGGACAGTACCAAGAGACCCAGTACTTC.

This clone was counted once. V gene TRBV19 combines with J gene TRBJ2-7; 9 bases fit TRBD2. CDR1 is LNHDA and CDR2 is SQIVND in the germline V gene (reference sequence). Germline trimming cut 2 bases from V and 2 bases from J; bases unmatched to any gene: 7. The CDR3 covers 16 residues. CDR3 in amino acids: CASSISVGGRAYEQYF. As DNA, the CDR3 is TGTGCCAGTAGTATAAGCGTTGGCGGGAGGGCCTACGAGCAGTACTTC.

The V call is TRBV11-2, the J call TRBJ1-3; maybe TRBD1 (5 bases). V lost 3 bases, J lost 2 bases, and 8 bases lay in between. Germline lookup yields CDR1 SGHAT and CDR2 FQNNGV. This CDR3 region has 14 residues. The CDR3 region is CASSLDNAGNTIYF. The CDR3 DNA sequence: TGTGCCAGCAGCTTGGACAACGCTGGAAACACCATATATTTT.

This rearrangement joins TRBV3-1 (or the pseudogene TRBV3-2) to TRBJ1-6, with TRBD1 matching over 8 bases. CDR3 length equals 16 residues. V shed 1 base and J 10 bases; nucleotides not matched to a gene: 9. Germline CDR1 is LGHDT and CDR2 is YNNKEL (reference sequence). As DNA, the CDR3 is TGTGCCAGCAGCCAAGGAGGCAGGGGGCCGGGGTCACCCCTCCACTTT. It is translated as CASSQGGRGPGSPLHF.

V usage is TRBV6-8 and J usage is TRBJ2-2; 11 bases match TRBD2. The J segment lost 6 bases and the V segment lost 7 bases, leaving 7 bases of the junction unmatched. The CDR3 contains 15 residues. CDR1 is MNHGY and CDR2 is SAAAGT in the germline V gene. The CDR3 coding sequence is TGTGCCAGCAAACTAGCGGGAGTTCTCCCCGGGGAGCTGTTTTTT. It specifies CASKLAGVLPGELFF.

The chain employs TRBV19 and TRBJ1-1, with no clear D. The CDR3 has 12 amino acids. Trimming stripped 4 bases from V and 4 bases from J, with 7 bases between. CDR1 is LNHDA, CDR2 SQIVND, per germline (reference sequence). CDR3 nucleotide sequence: TGTGCCAGTAGTAGACCGAGCACTGAAGCTTTCTTT. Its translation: CASSRPSTEAFF.

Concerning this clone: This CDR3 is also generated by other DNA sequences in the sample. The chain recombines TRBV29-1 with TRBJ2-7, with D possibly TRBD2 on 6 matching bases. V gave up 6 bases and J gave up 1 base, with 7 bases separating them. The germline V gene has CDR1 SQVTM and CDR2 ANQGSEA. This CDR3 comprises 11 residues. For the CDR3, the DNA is TGCAGCGTCGGGGGTTCCTACGAGCAGTACTTC. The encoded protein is CSVGGSYEQYF.

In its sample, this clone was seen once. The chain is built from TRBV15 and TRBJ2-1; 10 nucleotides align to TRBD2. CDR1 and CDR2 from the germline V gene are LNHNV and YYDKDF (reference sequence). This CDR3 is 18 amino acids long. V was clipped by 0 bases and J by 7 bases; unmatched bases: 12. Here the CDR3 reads CATSRDLPGSGRVNEQFF. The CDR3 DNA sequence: TGTGCCACCAGCAGAGACCTCCCGGGAAGCGGGAGGGTGAATGAGCAGTTCTTC.

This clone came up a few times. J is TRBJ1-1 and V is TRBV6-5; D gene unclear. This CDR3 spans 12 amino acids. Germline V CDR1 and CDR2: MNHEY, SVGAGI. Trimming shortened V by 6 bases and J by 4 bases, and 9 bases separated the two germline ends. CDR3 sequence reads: CASRNMFTEAFF. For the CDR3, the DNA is TGTGCCAGCAGAAACATGTTCACTGAAGCTTTCTTT.